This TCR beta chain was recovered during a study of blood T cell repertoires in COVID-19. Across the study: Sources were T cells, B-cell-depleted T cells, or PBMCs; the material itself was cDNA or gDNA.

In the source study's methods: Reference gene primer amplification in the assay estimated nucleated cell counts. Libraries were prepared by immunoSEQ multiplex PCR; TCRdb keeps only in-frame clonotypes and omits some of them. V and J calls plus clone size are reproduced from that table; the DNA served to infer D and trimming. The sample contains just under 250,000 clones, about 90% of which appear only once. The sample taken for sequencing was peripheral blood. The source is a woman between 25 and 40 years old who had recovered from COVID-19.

In DNA form, the CDR3 reads TGTGCCAGCAGCGGTTGGGGCGGACAACTAGCGGGGAACTCCTACGAGCAGTACTTC. As protein: CASSGWGGQLAGNSYEQYF. The chain combines TRBV13 with TRBJ2-7; 10 bases fit TRBD2. Germline CDR1 and CDR2: PRHDT and FYEKMQ (reference sequence). The CDR3 runs 19 residues. The V gene end was trimmed by 5 bases and the J gene end by 0 bases; junction bases not matched to a gene: 16.